This T cell receptor (beta chain) was recovered during a study of shared clonotypes between healthy human individuals. The study enrolled healthy HIV-negative adults without recent acute infections or vaccinations as donors. Genomic DNA for unsorted samples was obtained from about 90 million PBMCs. It was at deep level that the assay was run. The assay was immunoSEQ multiplex PCR, and TCRdb's table has in-frame clones only and misses some. Here the sample spans a few hundred thousand clones, around 79% being singletons. Germline V lookup: CDR1 SGDLS, CDR2 YYNGEE. The CDR3 is made up of 16 amino acids. Trimming cost V 4 bases and J 0 bases; bases outside gene matches: 6.

This receptor was obtained from a woman in her thirties or forties in good health. Some clones in this sample may be carry-over from other donors' samples. The sample taken for sequencing was PBMCs. This chain uses TRBV9 with TRBJ2-2; the match to TRBD1 covers 7 bases. CDR3 nucleotides: TGTGCCAGCAGCAAGAACAGGGGTTCGAACACCGGGGAGCTGTTTTTT. Protein: CASSKNRGSNTGELFF.